A single sample gave rise to the 18 T cell receptor beta chains below, sequenced in a study of regulatory T cells in long-lasting Graves disease. Time point: newly diagnosed GD, antithyroid drugs for less than 3 months. PBMC-derived RNA was used for the TCR library. Building of the TCR beta libraries involved iRepertoire HTBI primers and Arm-PCR of CDR3 regions. TCRdb fed the multiplex PCR reads into MiXCR, producing one record per CDR3 protein. The sample contains around 250,000 distinct CDR3 sequences, 20% to 25% of which appear only once. The source material was peripheral blood mononuclear cells (PBMCs), sampled at new diagnosis, from a patient treated with antithyroid drugs. The receptors here all came from a female donor with Graves disease.

This clonotype was found a few times. The J gene is TRBJ1-6, the V gene TRBV4-2, with D perhaps TRBD1 (6 bases). This CDR3 contains 15 residues. Trimming took off 1 base at V and 10 bases at J, with 14 bases between the two ends. Germline-derived CDR1 and CDR2 are LGHNA and YNFKEQ. CDR3 residues: CASSQALQGGSPLHF. The CDR3 DNA follows: TGTGCCAGCAGCCAAGCGCTACAGGGAGGGTCACCCCTCCACTTT.

Remarks on this clonotype: A far larger clone is off by one base, so a read error is likely. V gene TRBV7-8 combines with J gene TRBJ2-7, with a weak D call TRBD2 (6 bases). Looked up from germline, CDR1 is SGHVS and CDR2 is FQNEAQ. V was cut by 5 bases and J by 2 bases, with 16 bases left in between. CDR3 size: 15 residues. The CDR3 region has the DNA TGTGCCAGCAGCGCGGTACTAGCCGGTGCCTACGAGCAGTACTTC. Its protein is CASSAVLAGAYEQYF. Full variable domain (outside the CDR3, taken from reference TRBV7-8 and TRBJ2-7): GAGVSQSPRYKVAKRGQDVALRCDPISGHVSLFWYQQALGQGPEFLTYFQNEAQLDKSGLPSDRFFAERPEGSVSTLKIQRTQQEDSAVYLCASSAVLAGAYEQYFGPGTRLTVT.

There are a few counts of this clonotype. The chain joins TRBV13 to TRBJ2-2, with 7 bases matching TRBD1. V dropped 0 bases and J dropped 10; count of bases not matched to a gene: 11. The length of the CDR3 is 16 residues. Germline CDR1 reads PRHDT; CDR2 reads FYEKMQ (reference sequence). This chain's CDR3 is CASSLGQGSFVAELFF. CDR3 nucleotide sequence: TGTGCCAGCAGCTTAGGACAGGGGAGTTTTGTCGCGGAGCTGTTTTTT.

The sample holds many counts of this clonotype. The chain combines TRBV11-2 with TRBJ2-5; 11 bases fit TRBD2. The CDR3 is 14 residues long. Germline CDR1 reads SGHAT; CDR2 reads FQNNGV. Trimming took 5 bases from V and 5 from J; bases not matched to a gene: 4. In DNA form, the CDR3 reads TGTGCCAGCAGCCCGACTAGCGGGGAGGAGACCCAGTACTTC. Its protein is CASSPTSGEETQYF.

This clonotype was seen at least ten times. V gene TRBV6-1 combines with J gene TRBJ1-2; TRBD1 might be the D (5 bases). Germline V gene sequence: CDR1 MNHNS, CDR2 SASEGT. V dropped 3 bases and J dropped 8 bases, with 16 bases sitting between them. The CDR3 spans 14 residues. The CDR3 nucleotides are TGTGCCAGCAGTGACTTCAGGGATTTAAGGGGCTACACCTTC. Residues: CASSDFRDLRGYTF.

This clonotype was found many times. The chain uses TRBV7-9 and TRBJ2-7, with 9 bases that match TRBD1. Trimming took 8 bases from V and 2 from J; bases not matched to a gene: 13. The germline CDR1 and CDR2 sequences are SEHNR and FQNEAQ (reference sequence). This CDR3 region has 16 residues. In nucleotides, the CDR3 is TGTGCCAGCGAAGGAGGACAGGGGATAACAACCTACGAGCAGTACTTC. This sequence encodes CASEGGQGITTYEQYF. Combining the CDR3 with reference TRBV7-9 and TRBJ2-7 gives the whole variable domain DTGVSQNPRHKITKRGQNVTFRCDPISEHNRLYWYRQTLGQGPEFLTYFQNEAQLEKSRLLSDRFSAERPKGSFSTLEIQRTEQGDSAMYLCASEGGQGITTYEQYFGPGTRLTVT.

The J gene is TRBJ2-7, the V gene TRBV4-3, with TRBD1 matching over 7 bases. CDR1 and CDR2 (germline): LGHNA, YSLEER. This CDR3 comprises 16 residues. V shed 5 bases, J shed 0 bases, and the junction held 10 bases outside the gene matches. The CDR3 DNA reads as TGCGCCAGCAGCGATGGGACGGGACAGTCCTCCTACGAGCAGTACTTC. Its translation: CASSDGTGQSSYEQYF.

This clonotype was found many times. The rearrangement links TRBV20-1 to TRBJ2-7, with 9 bases aligning to TRBD2. From germline, CDR1 is DFQATT and CDR2 SNEGSKA (reference sequence). The V segment lost 3 bases and the J segment 4 bases; nucleotides outside the gene matches: 10. The CDR3 has 15 residues. The CDR3 nucleotides read TGCAGTGCTAGCCCTGCGGGCGGGAGGGCTTACGAGCAGTACTTC. This encodes CSASPAGGRAYEQYF.

As regards this clonotype: This probably arose from a read error, given a far larger clone one base away. This rearrangement joins TRBV7-2 to TRBJ2-1, with TRBD1 as a possible D gene (5 bases). Matching the DNA end better, TRBJ2-5 makes the J call doubtful. The germline gives CDR1 SGHTA, CDR2 FQGNSA. The length of the CDR3 is 15 residues. CDR3 loop: CASSLGWRQLETQYF. The CDR3 region has the DNA TGTGCCAGCAGCTTAGGATGGAGACAGCTGGAGACCCAGTACTTC.

A note on this clonotype: Likely a read error: the CDR3 ends without its conserved phenylalanine or tryptophan. This sequence joins TRBV4-1 and TRBJ2-1; no firm D call. Germline-derived CDR1 and CDR2 are MGHRA and YSYEKL. The CDR3 contains 17 residues. Trimming cost V 0 bases and J 3 bases, with 15 bases left between them. CDR3: CASSQDEAYGSYNEQFL. CDR3 bases: TGCGCCAGCAGCCAAGATGAGGCCTACGGCAGCTACAATGAGCAGTTCCTC.

This clonotype was counted only a few times. A much larger clone lies a single base off, so this may be a read error. The chain uses TRBV12-3 or TRBV12-4 and TRBJ2-3, with D perhaps matching TRBD2 (7 bases). V was pared by 7 bases and J by 4 bases, with 15 bases between. The CDR3 spans 14 residues. The CDR3 is CASTGGGPADTQYF. For the CDR3, the DNA is TGTGCCAGCACTGGGGGGGGCCCCGCAGATACGCAGTATTTT.

This clonotype was seen at least ten times. The chain is built from TRBV20-1 and TRBJ1-5, with D uncertain. Between the trimmed V and J ends, which lost 3 bases and 5 bases, there was a span of 8 bases. Germline loops: CDR1 DFQATT, CDR2 SNEGSKA (reference sequence). The CDR3 covers 12 residues. CDR3 sequence (DNA): TGCAGTGCTAGTCCCGGGTATCAGCCCCAGCATTTT. The encoded protein is CSASPGYQPQHF.

DNA of the CDR3: TGTGCCAGCAGCCAGACTCTCGGGATCAACACAGATACGCAGTATTTT. The encoded protein is CASSQTLGINTDTQYF. The chain couples TRBV6-2 or TRBV6-3 to TRBJ2-3, with a weak D call TRBD2 (5 bases). CDR3 size: 16 residues. Germline lookup yields CDR1 MNHEY and CDR2 SVGEGT. Between the trimmed V and J ends, which lost 6 bases and 2 bases, there was a span of 18 bases.

This clonotype showed up many times. This rearrangement joins TRBV12-3 or TRBV12-4 to TRBJ1-3, with a tentative D call TRBD1 (6 bases). The CDR3 covers 14 residues. V lost 6 bases to trimming and J lost 1 base, with 10 bases between them. As DNA, the CDR3 is TGTGCCAGCAGGCGGACAGATTCTGGAAACACCATATATTTT. This encodes CASRRTDSGNTIYF.

Many counts were recorded for this clonotype. This CDR3 is CASSPSVDKNIQYF. CDR3 bases: TGTGCCAGCTCACCTTCAGTGGACAAAAACATTCAGTACTTC. The gene calls are TRBV18 and TRBJ2-4; D remains ambiguous. The CDR3 runs 14 residues. CDR1 is KGHSH and CDR2 is LQKENI in the germline V gene. With 3 bases removed from V and 3 bases from J, the gap between germline ends came to 9 bases.

This clonotype was counted many times. The CDR3 is CSAKDDASTDTQYF. The CDR3 DNA reads TGCAGTGCTAAAGACGATGCTAGCACAGATACGCAGTATTTT. The gene calls are TRBV20-1 and TRBJ2-3; D uncertain. This CDR3 has 14 amino acids. V was pared by 4 bases and J by 0 bases, with 11 bases between. Per germline, CDR1 DFQATT and CDR2 SNEGSKA (reference sequence).

In this sample, this clonotype turned up many times. The chain links TRBV25-1 to TRBJ2-7; D remains ambiguous. Germline V gene data show CDR1 as MGHDK and CDR2 as SYGVNS. The CDR3 is 12 amino acids. Trimming took off 4 bases at V and 3 bases at J, with 7 bases between the two ends. The CDR3 DNA reads as TGTGCCAGCAGTGGGCCCCTCTACGAGCAGTACTTC. Encoded protein: CASSGPLYEQYF.

This clonotype was counted a few times. This rearrangement joins TRBV4-1 to TRBJ1-6; D is undetermined. Germline-derived CDR1 and CDR2 are MGHRA and YSYEKL. CDR3 length: 16 residues. The V gene lost 1 base and the J gene lost 0 bases, with 7 bases spanning the gap. CDR3 amino acids: CASSQGWGSYNSPLHF. Here the CDR3 DNA reads TGCGCCAGCAGCCAAGGGTGGGGCTCCTATAATTCACCCCTCCACTTT.